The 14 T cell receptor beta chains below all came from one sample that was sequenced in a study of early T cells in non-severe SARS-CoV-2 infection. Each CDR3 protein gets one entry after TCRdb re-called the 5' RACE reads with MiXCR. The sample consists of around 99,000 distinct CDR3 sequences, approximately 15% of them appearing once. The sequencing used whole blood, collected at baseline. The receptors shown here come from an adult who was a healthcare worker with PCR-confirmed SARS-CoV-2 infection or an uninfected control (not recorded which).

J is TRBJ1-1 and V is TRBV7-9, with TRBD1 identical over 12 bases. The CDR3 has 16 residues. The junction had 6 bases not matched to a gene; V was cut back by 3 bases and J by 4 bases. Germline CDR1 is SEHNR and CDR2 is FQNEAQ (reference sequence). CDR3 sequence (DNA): TGTGCCAGCAGCTTGGGGACAGGGGGCCCGATCACTGAAGCTTTCTTT. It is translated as CASSLGTGGPITEAFF.

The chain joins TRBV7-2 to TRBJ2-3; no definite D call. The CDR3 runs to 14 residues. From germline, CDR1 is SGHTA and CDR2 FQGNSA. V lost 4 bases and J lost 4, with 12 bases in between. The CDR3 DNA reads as TGTGCCAGCAGCTCTACCAGTTGGGCAGATACGCAGTATTTT. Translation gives CASSSTSWADTQYF.

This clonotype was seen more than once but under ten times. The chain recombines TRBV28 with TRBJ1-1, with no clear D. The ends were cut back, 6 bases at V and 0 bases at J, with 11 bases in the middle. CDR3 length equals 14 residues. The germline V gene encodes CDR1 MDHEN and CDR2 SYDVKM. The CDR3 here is CASRPVSMNTEAFF. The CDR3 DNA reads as TGTGCCAGCAGACCAGTCAGCATGAACACTGAAGCTTTCTTT. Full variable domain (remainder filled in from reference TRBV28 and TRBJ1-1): DVKVTQSSRYLVKRTGEKVFLECVQDMDHENMFWYRQDPGLGLRLIYFSYDVKMKEKGDIPEGYSVSREKKERFSLILESASTNQTSMYLCASRPVSMNTEAFFGQGTRLTVV.

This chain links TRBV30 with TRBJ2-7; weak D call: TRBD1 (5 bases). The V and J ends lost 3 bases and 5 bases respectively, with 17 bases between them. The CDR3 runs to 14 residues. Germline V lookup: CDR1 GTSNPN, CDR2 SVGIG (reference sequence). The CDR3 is CAWSTDSKVHEQYF. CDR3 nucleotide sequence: TGTGCCTGGAGCACTGACAGCAAAGTCCACGAGCAGTACTTC.

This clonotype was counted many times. The CDR3 spells CASSLYSYTEAFF. CDR3 DNA: TGCGCCAGCAGCCTCTACTCCTACACTGAAGCTTTCTTT. The rearrangement joins TRBV4-1 to TRBJ1-1, with D uncertain. With 4 bases removed from V and 3 bases from J, the gap between germline ends came to 9 bases. This CDR3 comprises 13 residues. The germline CDR1 and CDR2 sequences are MGHRA and YSYEKL.

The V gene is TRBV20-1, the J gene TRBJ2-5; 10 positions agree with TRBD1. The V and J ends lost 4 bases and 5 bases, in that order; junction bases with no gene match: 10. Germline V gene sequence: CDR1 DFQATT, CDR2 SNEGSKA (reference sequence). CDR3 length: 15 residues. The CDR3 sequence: CSATTGTGVGETQYF. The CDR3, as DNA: TGCAGTGCTACGACCGGGACAGGGGTAGGGGAGACCCAGTACTTC.

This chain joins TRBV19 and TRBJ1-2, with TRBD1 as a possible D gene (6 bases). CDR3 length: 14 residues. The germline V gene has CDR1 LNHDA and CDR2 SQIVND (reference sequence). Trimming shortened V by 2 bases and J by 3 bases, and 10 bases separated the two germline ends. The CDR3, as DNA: TGTGCCAGTAGTATATCAGGGGTCCACTATGGCTACACCTTC. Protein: CASSISGVHYGYTF.

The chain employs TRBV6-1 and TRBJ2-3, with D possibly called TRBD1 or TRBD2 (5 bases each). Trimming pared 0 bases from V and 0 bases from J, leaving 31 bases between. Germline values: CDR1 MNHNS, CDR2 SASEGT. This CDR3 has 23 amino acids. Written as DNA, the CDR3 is TGTGCCAGCAGTGAAGCGACTCAAGTCAGGGCGATCGAGGAGGATTCTAGCACAGATACGCAGTATTTT. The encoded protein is CASSEATQVRAIEEDSSTDTQYF.

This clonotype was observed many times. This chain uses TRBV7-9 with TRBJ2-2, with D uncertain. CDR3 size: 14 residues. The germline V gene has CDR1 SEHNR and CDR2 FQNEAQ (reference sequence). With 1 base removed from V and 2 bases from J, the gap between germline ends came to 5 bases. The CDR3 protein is CASSLGANTGELFF. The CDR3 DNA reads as TGTGCCAGCAGCTTAGGGGCCAACACCGGGGAGCTGTTTTTT. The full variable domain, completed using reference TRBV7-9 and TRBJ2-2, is DTGVSQNPRHKITKRGQNVTFRCDPISEHNRLYWYRQTLGQGPEFLTYFQNEAQLEKSRLLSDRFSAERPKGSFSTLEIQRTEQGDSAMYLCASSLGANTGELFFGEGSRLTVL.

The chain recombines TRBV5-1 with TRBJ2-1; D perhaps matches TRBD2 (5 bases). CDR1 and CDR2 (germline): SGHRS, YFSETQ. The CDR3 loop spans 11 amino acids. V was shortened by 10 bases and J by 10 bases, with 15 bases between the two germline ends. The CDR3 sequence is CAPDPTGEQFF. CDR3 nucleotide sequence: TGCGCCCCCGACCCCACGGGGGAGCAGTTCTTC.

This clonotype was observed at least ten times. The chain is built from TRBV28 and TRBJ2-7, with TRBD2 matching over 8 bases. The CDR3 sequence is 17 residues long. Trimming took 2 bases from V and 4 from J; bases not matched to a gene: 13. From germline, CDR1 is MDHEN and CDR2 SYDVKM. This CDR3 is CASSLTRWVAGRYEQYF. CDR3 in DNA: TGTGCCAGCAGTTTAACCCGGTGGGTAGCGGGAAGATACGAGCAGTACTTC.

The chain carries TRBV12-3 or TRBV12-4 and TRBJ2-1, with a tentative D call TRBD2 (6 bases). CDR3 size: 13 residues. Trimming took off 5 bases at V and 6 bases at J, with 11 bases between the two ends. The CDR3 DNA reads TGTGCCAGCAGTGGAGCGGGCGCCAATGAGCAGTTCTTC. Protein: CASSGAGANEQFF.

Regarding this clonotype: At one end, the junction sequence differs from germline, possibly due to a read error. CDR3: CASGLVPALGWGTEAFF. Here the CDR3 DNA reads TGTGCCAGCGGCTTGGTTCCCGCTCTTGGATGGGGCACTGAAGCTTTCTTT. J is TRBJ1-1 and V is TRBV5-8; D is ambiguous. From germline, CDR1 is SGHTS and CDR2 YDEGEE. This CDR3 contains 17 residues.

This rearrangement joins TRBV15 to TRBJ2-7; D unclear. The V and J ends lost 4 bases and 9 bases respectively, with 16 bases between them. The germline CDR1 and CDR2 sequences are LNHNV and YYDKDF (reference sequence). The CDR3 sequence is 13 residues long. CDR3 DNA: TGTGCCACCAGCATCGGAGACTCACGGTTGCAGTACTTC. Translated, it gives CATSIGDSRLQYF.